A single sample gave rise to the 3 T cell receptor beta chains below, sequenced in a study of beta chain features in type 1 diabetes (dated by TCRdb to 2016 to 2019). Libraries came from the immunoSEQ multiplex PCR assay. The entire amount of isolated RNA was reverse transcribed using the High Capacity cDNA Reverse Transcription Kit, so the sequenced TCRB transcripts were expressed ones. TCRdb's version of the immuneACCESS table is confined to in-frame rearrangements and falls short of the full clone set. An unresolved V gene accounts for under half of the shortfall where checked; the remainder is of unknown origin. For this sample the table gives under 500,000 clones, of which about 29% were detected only once. The ten largest clonotypes hold 0.05% to 0.065% of the sample. Specimen: naive CD4+ T cells from blood. The cell subset or site label, as the study defines it: true naive CD4+ T cells. The receptor set was obtained from a man between 18 and 29 years old in good health.

The chain joins TRBV7-2 to TRBJ2-5; perhaps TRBD1 as D (6 bases). Germline V gene sequence: CDR1 SGHTA, CDR2 FQGNSA. This CDR3 region has 13 residues. With 7 bases removed from V and 1 base from J, the gap between germline ends came to 10 bases. CDR3 in amino acids: CASTRTAQETQYF. The CDR3, as DNA: TGTGCCAGCACCAGGACAGCCCAAGAGACCCAGTACTTC.

This clone was found once. The chain carries TRBV27 and TRBJ2-1; D is uncertain. This CDR3 is built from 12 residues. Trimming left V 6 bases short and J 1 base short, with 4 bases between. The germline V gene has CDR1 MNHEY and CDR2 SMNVEV (reference sequence). The CDR3 spells CASRPSYNEQFF. The CDR3, as DNA: TGTGCCAGCAGGCCATCCTACAATGAGCAGTTCTTC.

The CDR3 region is CASSLNLGAADTQYF. The CDR3 DNA sequence: TGTGCCAGCAGCTTAAATCTCGGGGCGGCAGATACGCAGTATTTT. The V and J genes are TRBV7-2 and TRBJ2-3; D possibly uses TRBD1 or TRBD2 (5 bases each). V dropped 2 bases and J dropped 4 bases, with 13 bases sitting between them. From germline, CDR1 is SGHTA and CDR2 FQGNSA. CDR3 length: 15 amino acids. Full variable domain (missing parts from reference TRBV7-2 and TRBJ2-3): GAGVSQSPSNKVTEKGKDVELRCDPISGHTALYWYRQSLGQGLEFLIYFQGNSAPDKSGLPSDRFSAERTGGSVSTLTIQRTQQEDSAVYLCASSLNLGAADTQYFGPGTRLTVL.